Reported below is one T cell receptor (beta chain). Its antigen is as yet unknown. The sample comes from a study of blood T cells in healthy people across ages. Study-wide findings and caveats: Across the age range, TCR beta diversity per million T cells fell in a roughly linear way.

This CDR3 spans 15 amino acids. Germline V gives CDR1 SQVTM, CDR2 ANQGSEA. V was pared by 7 bases and J by 2 bases, with 4 bases of the junction left unmatched. For the second PCR, which ran for roughly 6 to 11 cycles, a sample-barcoded 5' primer and a J-beta primer mix were used. MiXCR was run by TCRdb on the 5' RACE reads, yielding one entry per CDR3 protein. This sample has 1.5 million to 2 million distinct CDR3 sequences, with roughly 28% found just once. This chain joins TRBV29-1 and TRBJ2-1; 14 bases are a match to TRBD2. The sequenced sample consisted of blood. This TCR came from a young woman in good health. The CDR3 coding sequence is TGCAGCGCGAAGGGACTAGCGGGAGCCTACAATGAGCAGTTCTTC. Translating gives CSAKGLAGAYNEQFF.